Included here is one T cell receptor beta chain sequence, with context. Its antigen is currently unknown. The Oncomine TCR Beta short-read assay sequenced DNA from cultured CD4+ T cells. Someone extracted genomic DNA from cultured CD4+ T cells. TCRdb re-called the PCR reads through MiXCR, storing one row per CDR3 protein. This sample has roughly 8,900 distinct CDR3 sequences; 45% occur once, and the top ten carry roughly an eighth. Treatment noted: approximately 10-day PBMC culture with coronavirus spike peptide pools or control peptides (ViraFEST assay). T cells were expanded with peptide pools, and expanded clonotypes were identified by TCR sequencing. This CDR3 has 15 amino acids. Trimming stripped 3 bases from V and 4 bases from J, with 13 bases between. Germline V CDR1 and CDR2: LNHDA, SQIVND (reference sequence). This sample is part of a study of vaccination and CD4 T cells after COVID-19.

The sequenced sample consisted of CD4+ T cells from blood, cultured in vitro. This TCR came from a human donor who had recovered from COVID-19. This chain uses TRBV19 with TRBJ1-5; D call uncertain. As DNA, the CDR3 is TGTGCCAGTAGTATTTCACCCAGGATTAATCAGCCCCAGCATTTT. Residues: CASSISPRINQPQHF. The full variable domain, its missing parts supplied by reference TRBV19 and TRBJ1-5, is DGGITQSPKYLFRKEGQNVTLSCEQNLNHDAMYWYRQDPGQGLRLIYYSQIVNDFQKGDIAEGYSVSREKKESFPLTVTSAQKNPTAFYLCASSISPRINQPQHFGDGTRLSIL.